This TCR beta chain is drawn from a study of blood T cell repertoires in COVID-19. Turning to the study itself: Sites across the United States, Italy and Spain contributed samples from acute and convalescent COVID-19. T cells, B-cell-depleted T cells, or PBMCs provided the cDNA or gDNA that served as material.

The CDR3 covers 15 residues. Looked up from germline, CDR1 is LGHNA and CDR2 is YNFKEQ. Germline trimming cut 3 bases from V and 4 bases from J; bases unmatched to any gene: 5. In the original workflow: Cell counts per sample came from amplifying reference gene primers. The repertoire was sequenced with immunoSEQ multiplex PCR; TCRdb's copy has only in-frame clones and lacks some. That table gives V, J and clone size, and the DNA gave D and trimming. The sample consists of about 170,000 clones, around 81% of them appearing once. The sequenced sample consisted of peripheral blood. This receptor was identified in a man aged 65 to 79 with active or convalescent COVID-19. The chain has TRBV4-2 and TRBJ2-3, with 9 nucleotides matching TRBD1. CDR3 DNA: TGTGCCAGCAGCCAGGGAACAGGGGGCGCAGATACGCAGTATTTT. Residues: CASSQGTGGADTQYF.